The clone carrying this T cell receptor beta chain was observed a handful of times. TCRdb reprocessed the RT-PCR reads via MiXCR and lists one record per CDR3 protein. The sample shows about 700,000 distinct CDR3 sequences, 14% of them seen only once. Germline lookup yields CDR1 DFQATT and CDR2 SNEGSKA (reference sequence). V shed 2 bases and J shed 5 bases, with 16 bases lying between them. The CDR3 is 15 residues long. The rearrangement links TRBV20-1 to TRBJ2-1; D might be TRBD2 (5 bases). Sequencing was done on a sample of memory CD4+ T cells from blood. The receptor was derived from a female donor in good health, serving as a healthy control. DNA of the CDR3: TGCAGTGCTAGACCTCCCCGGACTGATCACAATGAGCAGTTCTTC. Its protein is CSARPPRTDHNEQFF.